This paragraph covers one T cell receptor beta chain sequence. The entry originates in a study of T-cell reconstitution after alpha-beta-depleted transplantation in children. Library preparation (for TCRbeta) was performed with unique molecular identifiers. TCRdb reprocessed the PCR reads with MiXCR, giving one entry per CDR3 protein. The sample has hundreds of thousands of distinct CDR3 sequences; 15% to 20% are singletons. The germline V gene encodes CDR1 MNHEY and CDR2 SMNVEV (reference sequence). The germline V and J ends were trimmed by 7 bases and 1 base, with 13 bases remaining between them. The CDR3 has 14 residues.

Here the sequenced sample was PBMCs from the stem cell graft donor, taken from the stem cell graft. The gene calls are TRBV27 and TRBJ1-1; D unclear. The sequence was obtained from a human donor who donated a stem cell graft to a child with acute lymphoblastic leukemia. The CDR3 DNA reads TGTGCCAGCACCCTCATGGTGGGGAACACTGAAGCTTTCTTT. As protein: CASTLMVGNTEAFF.